The clone carrying this T cell receptor beta chain occurred a few times. Clones were read by immunoSEQ multiplex PCR, and TCRdb kept only the in-frame ones, dropping some. The table lists about half a million clones, 70% to 90% of them singletons. This specimen comes from a study of Ad26.COV2.S vaccination and SARS-CoV-2 variants. Losses at the gene ends were 5 bases for V and 5 bases for J; bases not matched to a gene: 8. This CDR3 has 14 amino acids. CDR1 is MNHEY, CDR2 SVGEGT, per germline. Specified treatment: around 19 received Ad26.COV2.S at low or high dose, single or two shots; several received placebo; per-sample allocation not given. Collection of the samples took place on day 63 after the first injection of vaccine or placebo.

V usage is TRBV6-2 or TRBV6-3 and J usage is TRBJ1-2; 7 bases are a match to TRBD1. This sequence originates from a person between 18 and 59 years old who received the Ad26.COV2.S COVID-19 vaccine or a placebo. This sample comprised peripheral blood, obtained in a trial of Ad26.COV2.S vaccine versus placebo. The CDR3 sequence is CASSPDRVLYGYTF. The CDR3 DNA is TGTGCCAGCAGTCCCGACAGGGTATTATATGGCTACACCTTC.